Described below is a single TCR beta chain sequence and its context. This record comes from a study of monozygotic twins with inflammatory bowel disease. Germline V gives CDR1 SGHRS, CDR2 YFSETQ. This CDR3 has 15 residues. Via template switching, UMIs carrying a 6-nucleotide sample barcode were introduced. TCRdb re-called the 5' RACE reads and shows each CDR3 protein once, DNA omitted. Its table records approximately 400,000 distinct CDR3 sequences. The total RNA came straight from whole blood, and T cells were not sorted beforehand. This TCR was recovered from a human donor with ulcerative colitis or Crohn's disease, or a healthy co-twin of an affected twin (not recorded which). Sequencing used blood. This chain joins TRBV5-1 and TRBJ2-5; TCRdb's assignment of TRBD2 cannot be checked, as there is no DNA. CDR3 protein: CASSLATSGQETQYF. Complete variable domain (other parts from reference TRBV5-1 and TRBJ2-5): KAGVTQTPRYLIKTRGQQVTLSCSPISGHRSVSWYQQTPGQGLQFLFEYFSETQRNKGNFPGRFSGRQFSNSRSEMNVSTLELGDSALYLCASSLATSGQETQYFGPGTRLLVL.